The TCR beta chain under discussion was sequenced for a study of breast tumors, draining lymph nodes, adjacent tissues. Of note for this clonotype: Its antigen is unidentified.

The CDR3 is made up of 14 amino acids. Germline trimming cut 5 bases from V and 8 bases from J; bases unmatched to any gene: 7. The germline V gene has CDR1 PRHDT and CDR2 FYEKMQ (reference sequence). In TCRdb, the multiplex PCR reads were re-called with MiXCR into one record per CDR3 protein. The sample has some 230,000 distinct CDR3 sequences; under 35% are singletons. The study's findings and limits: Tumor TCR diversity was below lymph nodes but above nontumor tissue. Compared with basal-like, luminal-like tumors shared significantly more repertoire with nontumor tissue. The data were judged consistent with most tumor T cells coming from lymph node and expanding in tumor. Data only fit, rather than demonstrated, lymph node origin of most tumor T cells.

Samples came from axillary lymph nodes draining the breast cancer. This receptor was taken from a female donor with breast cancer. Some clones in this sample may be carry-over from other donors' samples. The chain joins TRBV13 to TRBJ2-5; 11 nucleotides align to TRBD1. The specimen sequenced was axillary lymph node tissue. The CDR3 loop reads CASSQIGTGGTQYF. The CDR3 DNA is TGTGCCAGCAGCCAGATCGGGACAGGGGGAACCCAGTACTTC. Complete variable domain (other parts from reference TRBV13 and TRBJ2-5): AAGVIQSPRHLIKEKRETATLKCYPIPRHDTVYWYQQGPGQDPQFLISFYEKMQSDKGSIPDRFSAQQFSDYHSELNMSSLELGDSALYFCASSQIGTGGTQYFGPGTRLLVL.